Listed below are T cell receptor beta chains from one sample, sequenced in a study of T cells in tumors after PD-1 blockade. The table came from immunoSEQ multiplex PCR; TCRdb's copy has only in-frame clones and leaves some out. The sample carries 1,600 or so clones, approximately 82% recorded once. This sample comprised tumor tissue, obtained after anti-PD-1 treatment. The receptors were sampled from a human donor with basal cell carcinoma. CDR3s include the opening cysteine and the closing phenylalanine or tryptophan. The D gene is left open where the match is weak. The size of a clone is reported for some rows only, either as once, few or many, or as a class for expanded clones.

.,TRBV19,TRBD2,TRBJ2-1,CASNLGLAGGGEQFF,TGTGCCAGTAACCTGGGACTAGCGGGAGGAGGTGAGCAGTTCTTC
.,TRBV9,TRBD1,TRBJ1-2,CASSGRDRGTYGYTF,TGTGCCAGCAGCGGGAGAGACAGGGGAACCTATGGCTACACCTTC
.,TRBV24-1,TRBD1,TRBJ1-2,CATSDLGDRGLYGYTF,TGTGCCACCAGTGATTTAGGGGACAGGGGGCTTTATGGCTACACCTTC
few,TRBV7-9,TRBD2,TRBJ2-2,CASSSPQGSGSDTGELFF,TGTGCCAGCAGCTCGCCCCAGGGAAGCGGGAGTGACACCGGGGAGCTGTTTTTT
.,TRBV3-1/TRBV3-2,TRBD1,TRBJ2-3,CASSQGRRTGARDTQYF,TGTGCCAGCAGCCAAGGGAGGAGAACAGGGGCGAGAGATACGCAGTATTTT
.,TRBV5-1,.,TRBJ2-3,CASSLGTVTDTQYF,TGCGCCAGCAGCTTGGGGACTGTCACAGATACGCAGTATTTT
.,TRBV28,.,TRBJ1-2,CASSLDRRYGYTF,TGTGCCAGCAGTTTAGACAGGCGCTATGGCTACACCTTC
few,TRBV7-9,.,TRBJ2-1,CASSARTGVEQFF,TGTGCCAGCAGCGCCAGGACTGGGGTTGAGCAGTTCTTC
once,TRBV3-1/TRBV3-2,.,TRBJ2-3,CASSPGGGSSTDTQYF,TGTGCCAGCAGCCCCGGTGGGGGCTCTAGCACAGATACGCAGTATTTT
.,TRBV28,TRBD2,TRBJ2-5,CASSPGLAGVGETQYF,TGTGCCAGCAGTCCCGGACTAGCGGGAGTCGGTGAGACCCAGTACTTC
.,TRBV28,.,TRBJ2-5,CASIHSTGYGETQYF,TGTGCCAGCATCCATTCCACGGGGTATGGAGAGACCCAGTACTTC
.,TRBV5-1,TRBD1,TRBJ2-1,CASSLGTGGREQFF,TGCGCCAGCAGCTTGGGGACAGGGGGACGCGAGCAGTTCTTC
.,TRBV15,.,TRBJ1-1,CATSRDQSLAFF,TGTGCCACCAGCAGAGATCAGAGCTTAGCTTTCTTT
.,TRBV12-3/TRBV12-4,.,TRBJ2-2,CASSQWVRELFF,TGTGCCAGCAGCCAGTGGGTCCGGGAGCTGTTTTTT
few,TRBV28,.,TRBJ1-5,CASSLETLRAYSNQPQHF,TGTGCCAGCAGTTTAGAGACTTTGCGGGCCTATAGCAATCAGCCCCAGCATTTT
.,TRBV7-3,TRBD1,TRBJ1-1,CASSQGQGTEAFF,TGTGCCAGCAGCCAAGGACAGGGCACTGAAGCTTTCTTT
.,TRBV4-1,.,TRBJ1-3,CASSQGSGSTGNTIYF,TGCGCCAGCAGCCAAGGTTCAGGGTCAACTGGAAACACCATATATTTT
.,TRBV6-6,.,TRBJ2-7,CASIYGSSYEQYF,TGTGCCAGCATATACGGGAGCTCCTACGAGCAGTACTTC
.,TRBV3-1/TRBV3-2,TRBD1,TRBJ2-1,CASSEVVQGYNEQFF,TGTGCCAGCAGCGAAGTCGTACAGGGGTACAATGAGCAGTTCTTC
.,TRBV5-4,TRBD1,TRBJ1-1,CASSLGGTGEAFF,TGTGCCAGCAGCTTAGGAGGGACAGGTGAAGCTTTCTTT
once,TRBV30,.,TRBJ2-7,CAWSQMGQAYEQYF,TGTGCCTGGAGTCAAATGGGCCAGGCCTACGAGCAGTACTTC
.,TRBV7-9,.,TRBJ1-1,CASSLGGNSEAFF,TGTGCCAGCAGCTTAGGGGGAAACAGTGAAGCTTTCTTT
.,TRBV18,.,TRBJ1-2,CASSLDQRGGYTF,TGTGCCAGCTCACTAGACCAGCGGGGTGGCTACACCTTC
.,TRBV27,.,TRBJ1-4,CASCPSLRANEKLFF,TGTGCCAGCTGCCCGAGTTTAAGGGCTAATGAAAAACTGTTTTTT
few,TRBV5-1,.,TRBJ1-1,CASSLFGEGTEAFF,TGCGCCAGCAGCTTGTTCGGGGAGGGAACTGAAGCTTTCTTT
.,TRBV11-1,.,TRBJ1-6,CASSPEGGSNSPLHF,TGTGCCAGCAGCCCGGAGGGCGGATCGAATTCACCCCTCCACTTT
.,TRBV10-3,.,TRBJ2-1,CAISEYSPDNEQFF,TGTGCCATCAGTGAGTACTCCCCAGACAATGAGCAGTTCTTC
.,TRBV7-2,.,TRBJ2-5,CASSSGGQLQETQYF,TGTGCCAGCAGCTCCGGGGGACAGCTCCAAGAGACCCAGTACTTC
few,TRBV28,TRBD2,TRBJ2-7,CASSLSGSTYEQYF,TGTGCCAGCAGTTTGAGCGGGAGTACCTACGAGCAGTACTTC